This T cell receptor (beta chain) was sequenced for a study of blood T cell repertoires in COVID-19. V lost 6 bases, J lost 2 bases, and 13 bases lay in between. Germline CDR1 reads SQVTM; CDR2 reads ANQGSEA. The CDR3 is 13 residues long. Clones were read by immunoSEQ multiplex PCR, and TCRdb kept only the in-frame ones, dropping some. This sample has 250,000 or so clones, with around 80% found just once. This receptor was obtained from a human donor in a cohort sampled during active COVID-19. V is TRBV29-1 and J is TRBJ2-5, with TRBD2 as a possible D gene (7 bases). Specimen: peripheral blood. This CDR3 is CSVSGGSQETQYF. The CDR3 DNA is TGCAGCGTCTCGGGGGGCTCACAAGAGACCCAGTACTTC.